Each of the 27 T cell receptor beta chains below was sequenced from the same sample in a study of early T cells in non-severe SARS-CoV-2 infection. TCRdb called the 5' RACE reads again in MiXCR, with one record for every CDR3 protein. The table has around 82,000 distinct CDR3 sequences, around 10% seen once. The sample comprised whole blood. The receptors were gathered from an adult who was a healthcare worker with PCR-confirmed SARS-CoV-2 infection or an uninfected control (not recorded which).

Concerning this clonotype: Mismatch with germline at one junction end may stem from a read error. The J gene is TRBJ2-1, the V gene TRBV13, with unresolved D. Germline CDR1 PRHDT, CDR2 FYEKMQ (reference sequence). This CDR3 contains 12 residues. The CDR3 protein is CASSLKSNEQLF. CDR3 coding DNA: TGTGCCAGCAGCTTGAAATCTAATGAGCAGCTCTTC.

This clonotype has at least ten counts. The chain carries TRBV12-3 or TRBV12-4 and TRBJ1-1; D not certain. The V and J ends lost 6 bases and 2 bases respectively, with 13 bases between them. The length of the CDR3 is 14 residues. The CDR3 DNA reads as TGTGCCAGCAGGCGAGTGGCAGGTAACACTGAAGCTTTCTTT. It specifies CASRRVAGNTEAFF.

The chain couples TRBV6-5 to TRBJ1-6; a weak D match, TRBD1 (5 bases). The CDR3 is made up of 15 amino acids. V lost 2 bases and J lost 8, with 13 bases in between. CDR1 and CDR2 from the germline V gene are MNHEY and SVGAGI. CDR3 nucleotides: TGTGCCAGCAGTTACGAGGGGCGCCTGGATTCACCCCTCCACTTT. It is translated as CASSYEGRLDSPLHF.

This sequence joins TRBV6-6 and TRBJ2-7; TRBD1 might be the D (5 bases). Germline V CDR1 and CDR2: MNHNY, SVGAGI (reference sequence). The CDR3 is made up of 14 amino acids. V shed 4 bases and J shed 2 bases, with 12 bases lying between them. DNA of the CDR3: TGTGCCAGCAGTTCGTCCGACAGTCCCTACGAGCAGTACTTC. The encoded protein is CASSSSDSPYEQYF.

The V gene is TRBV29-1, the J gene TRBJ2-1; TRBD1 might be the D (6 bases). The CDR3 runs to 15 residues. Trimming removed 5 bases at V and 0 bases at J, with 14 bases between. CDR1 SQVTM and CDR2 ANQGSEA come from the germline V gene. Written as DNA, the CDR3 is TGCAGCGTTTTGACAGGTATCAGCTCCTACAATGAGCAGTTCTTC. Translated: CSVLTGISSYNEQFF.

This clonotype has only a few counts. For the CDR3, the DNA is TGTGCCAGCAGCCCAAGACTAGCGTGGCCAGATACGCAGTATTTT. Translated, it gives CASSPRLAWPDTQYF. J is TRBJ2-3 and V is TRBV6-2 or TRBV6-3, with 8 bases identical to TRBD2. The germline CDR1 and CDR2 sequences are MNHEY and SVGEGT. V shed 6 bases, J shed 4 bases, and the junction held 9 bases outside the gene matches. This CDR3 comprises 15 residues.

The table lists this clonotype with many counts. This chain links TRBV20-1 with TRBJ1-1, with a tentative D call TRBD1 (6 bases). This CDR3 contains 14 residues. The germline V and J ends were trimmed by 0 bases and 1 base, with 9 bases remaining between them. Germline lookup yields CDR1 DFQATT and CDR2 SNEGSKA (reference sequence). CDR3 DNA: TGCAGTGCTAGAGAGGGGGCCACGAACACTGAAGCTTTCTTT. Residues: CSAREGATNTEAFF.

In this sample, this clonotype turned up many times. V and J are TRBV7-8 and TRBJ2-4, with D unclear. Trimming pared 7 bases from V and 1 base from J, leaving 20 bases between. The CDR3 spans 17 residues. Per the germline V gene, CDR1 is SGHVS and CDR2 is FQNEAQ. The CDR3 sequence: CASTEGRTHGAKNIQYF. CDR3 sequence (DNA): TGTGCCAGCACCGAAGGTCGGACCCACGGGGCCAAAAACATTCAGTACTTC.

The gene calls are TRBV6-2 or TRBV6-3 and TRBJ1-5; D perhaps matches TRBD1 (5 bases). The V and J ends lost 2 bases and 7 bases respectively, with 15 bases between them. The CDR3 loop spans 15 amino acids. Germline V CDR1 and CDR2: MNHEY, SVGEGT. In nucleotides, the CDR3 is TGTGCCAGCAGTTACGAAGGGAGGGGCCAGCAGCCCCAGCATTTT. Amino acids: CASSYEGRGQQPQHF.

This clonotype was counted at least ten times. CDR3: CASSMGQGYQPQHF. CDR3 in DNA: TGTGCCAGCAGCATGGGACAGGGGTATCAGCCCCAGCATTTT. The J gene is TRBJ1-5, the V gene TRBV6-2 or TRBV6-3, with 10 bases fitting TRBD1. The J segment lost 5 bases and the V segment lost 6 bases, leaving 4 bases of the junction unmatched. The germline V gene encodes CDR1 MNHEY and CDR2 SVGEGT. This CDR3 is 14 amino acids long.

This clonotype appeared many times. V is TRBV2 and J is TRBJ2-2; no clear D gene. Trimming shortened V by 2 bases and J by 6 bases, and 10 bases separated the two germline ends. The V gene's germline CDR1 is SNHLY and CDR2 FYNNEI. The CDR3 runs to 14 residues. As DNA, the CDR3 is TGTGCCAGCAGTGAACGCCCGCTCCCCGGGGAGCTGTTTTTT. This codes for CASSERPLPGELFF.

This clonotype was recorded a few times. V usage is TRBV11-2 and J usage is TRBJ1-3; no clear D. V lost 5 bases and J 0 bases, leaving 5 bases between the germline ends. This CDR3 spans 13 amino acids. In germline, CDR1 is SGHAT, CDR2 FQNNGV. The CDR3 sequence: CASSPFSGNTIYF. As DNA, the CDR3 is TGTGCCAGCAGCCCCTTCTCTGGAAACACCATATATTTT.

V is TRBV11-2 and J is TRBJ1-6; maybe TRBD1 (6 bases). This CDR3 contains 16 residues. V was pared by 3 bases and J by 7 bases, with 16 bases between. Germline CDR1 SGHAT, CDR2 FQNNGV. CDR3 in DNA: TGTGCCAGCAGCTTCCGGCGGCCAGGGACAAATTCACCCCTCCACTTT. Translated, it gives CASSFRRPGTNSPLHF.

This clonotype was seen more than once but under ten times. V and J are TRBV28 and TRBJ1-5; possibly TRBD1 for D (5 bases). The CDR3 extends over 17 amino acids. V was shortened by 6 bases and J by 6 bases, with 24 bases between the two germline ends. Germline V CDR1 and CDR2: MDHEN, SYDVKM. CDR3 DNA sequence: TGTGCCAGCAGGGTCCCCGCCGGCAGGGAGTATGGTCAGCCCCAGCATTTT. Encoded protein: CASRVPAGREYGQPQHF. The variable domain in full, with the rest retrieved from reference TRBV28 and TRBJ1-5, is DVKVTQSSRYLVKRTGEKVFLECVQDMDHENMFWYRQDPGLGLRLIYFSYDVKMKEKGDIPEGYSVSREKKERFSLILESASTNQTSMYLCASRVPAGREYGQPQHFGDGTRLSIL.

This clonotype has ten or more counts. The chain links TRBV6-2 or TRBV6-3 to TRBJ1-1, with D hard to call. The CDR3 length is 15 residues. CDR1 is MNHEY, CDR2 SVGEGT, per germline. Trimming removed 3 bases from V and 0 bases from J, with 11 bases in between. The CDR3 DNA sequence: TGTGCCAGCAGTTATCGCGGCAGAATGAACACTGAAGCTTTCTTT. As protein: CASSYRGRMNTEAFF.

The sample holds a few counts of this clonotype. The CDR3 region is CAITPGISAYEQYF. The CDR3 DNA reads as TGTGCCATCACCCCAGGTATTAGTGCCTACGAGCAGTACTTC. The chain uses TRBV10-3 and TRBJ2-7; D call uncertain. The CDR3 sequence is 14 residues long. The V and J ends lost 7 bases and 2 bases respectively, with 15 bases between them. Germline assignment: CDR1 ENHRY and CDR2 SYGVKD.

This clonotype was seen many times. CDR3 in amino acids: CASSPLGGGPTDTQYF. The CDR3 region has the DNA TGTGCCAGCAGCCCTCTAGGAGGGGGCCCTACAGATACGCAGTATTTT. V and J are TRBV7-8 and TRBJ2-3; D is perhaps TRBD1 (7 bases). Germline CDR1 is SGHVS and CDR2 is FQNEAQ. The CDR3 covers 16 residues. Trimming pared 5 bases from V and 3 bases from J, leaving 18 bases between.

This clonotype was detected only a few times. The gene calls are TRBV5-1 and TRBJ1-2, with no clear D. CDR3 length: 12 residues. V lost 5 bases and J 0 bases, leaving 5 bases between the germline ends. Germline V gene data show CDR1 as SGHRS and CDR2 as YFSETQ. Here the CDR3 reads CASRETNYGYTF. The CDR3 DNA follows: TGCGCCAGCAGGGAGACTAACTATGGCTACACCTTC.

This clonotype has ten or more counts. The V gene is TRBV11-3, the J gene TRBJ1-6; D is undetermined. Trimming took off 0 bases at V and 8 bases at J, with 8 bases between the two ends. Per germline, CDR1 SGHNT and CDR2 YENEEA. This CDR3 has 14 residues. The CDR3 loop reads CASSLDPRDSPLHF. The CDR3 nucleotides read TGTGCCAGCAGCTTAGATCCGCGCGATTCACCCCTCCACTTT. Filled out from reference TRBV11-3 and TRBJ1-6, the complete variable domain reads EAGVVQSPRYKIIEKKQPVAFWCNPISGHNTLYWYLQNLGQGPELLIRYENEEAVDDSQLPKDRFSAERLKGVDSTLKIQPAELGDSAVYLCASSLDPRDSPLHFGNGTRLTVT.

This clonotype has at least ten counts. The chain's CDR3 is CASSSPGLAGKETQYF. The CDR3 DNA follows: TGTGCCAGCAGCTCCCCAGGACTAGCGGGGAAAGAGACCCAGTACTTC. This chain links TRBV5-6 with TRBJ2-5, with 12 bases aligning to TRBD2. Germline V gene sequence: CDR1 SGHDT, CDR2 YYEEEE. The V and J ends lost 3 bases and 3 bases, in that order; junction bases with no gene match: 6. The CDR3 is 16 residues long.

Of note for this clonotype: The conserved final phenylalanine or tryptophan is absent from the CDR3, which likely points to a read error. The genes are TRBV12-3 or TRBV12-4 and TRBJ1-2, with D perhaps TRBD1 (6 bases). Trimming removed 5 bases at V and 4 bases at J, with 11 bases between. The CDR3 is 13 amino acids. The CDR3 is CASSHGQFYGYTS. CDR3 bases: TGTGCCAGCAGTCACGGACAGTTCTATGGCTACACCTCC.

This clonotype was seen many times. This sequence joins TRBV3-1 and TRBJ1-6; 8 bases line up with TRBD1. Looked up from germline, CDR1 is LGHDT and CDR2 is YNNKEL (reference sequence). The CDR3 runs 15 residues. The J segment lost 6 bases and the V segment lost 5 bases, leaving 6 bases of the junction unmatched. The CDR3 DNA sequence: TGTGCCAGCAGCTACCGGGACAGGATTAATTCACCCCTCCACTTT. Its translation is CASSYRDRINSPLHF.

This clonotype was found many times. J is TRBJ1-5 and V is TRBV10-2; possibly TRBD1 for D (6 bases). The CDR3 consists of 13 residues. Trimming shortened V by 0 bases and J by 12 bases, and 12 bases separated the two germline ends. Germline CDR1 WSHSY, CDR2 SAAADI. DNA for the CDR3: TGCGCCAGCAGTGAGTCGCGGGACATGGGCCAGCATTTT. Protein product: CASSESRDMGQHF.

By share, this clonotype counts as medium-sized. The chain links TRBV6-1 to TRBJ2-1; the match to TRBD2 covers 7 bases. This CDR3 region has 16 residues. Per germline, CDR1 MNHNS and CDR2 SASEGT. Germline trimming cut 1 base from V and 0 bases from J; bases unmatched to any gene: 3. CDR3 sequence reads: CASSEGGLDSYNEQFF. The CDR3 DNA is TGTGCCAGCAGTGAAGGCGGACTAGACTCCTACAATGAGCAGTTCTTC.

This rearrangement joins TRBV6-1 to TRBJ1-2; D call uncertain. This CDR3 is 10 amino acids long. The germline V gene has CDR1 MNHNS and CDR2 SASEGT. V lost 7 bases, J lost 7 bases, and 7 bases lay in between. The CDR3 here is CASKGGGYTF. In DNA, the CDR3 is TGTGCCAGCAAGGGAGGTGGCTACACCTTC.

This clonotype was found many times. The J gene is TRBJ2-1, the V gene TRBV5-4; D may be TRBD1 (6 bases). Germline V gene data show CDR1 as SGHNT and CDR2 as YYREEE (reference sequence). This CDR3 spans 17 amino acids. V was trimmed by 0 bases and J by 0 bases, leaving 13 bases between them. CDR3 sequence: CASSLGGRGGSYNEQFF. Here the CDR3 DNA reads TGTGCCAGCAGCTTGGGTGGCCGAGGGGGCTCCTACAATGAGCAGTTCTTC.

This chain links TRBV29-1 with TRBJ2-1, with 8 bases lining up with TRBD1. J lost 8 bases, V lost 6 bases, and 3 bases had no gene match. Germline assignment: CDR1 SQVTM and CDR2 ANQGSEA. The CDR3 contains 11 residues. The CDR3 here is CSVDRDYEQFF. The DNA for the CDR3 is TGCAGCGTGGACAGGGACTATGAGCAGTTCTTC.